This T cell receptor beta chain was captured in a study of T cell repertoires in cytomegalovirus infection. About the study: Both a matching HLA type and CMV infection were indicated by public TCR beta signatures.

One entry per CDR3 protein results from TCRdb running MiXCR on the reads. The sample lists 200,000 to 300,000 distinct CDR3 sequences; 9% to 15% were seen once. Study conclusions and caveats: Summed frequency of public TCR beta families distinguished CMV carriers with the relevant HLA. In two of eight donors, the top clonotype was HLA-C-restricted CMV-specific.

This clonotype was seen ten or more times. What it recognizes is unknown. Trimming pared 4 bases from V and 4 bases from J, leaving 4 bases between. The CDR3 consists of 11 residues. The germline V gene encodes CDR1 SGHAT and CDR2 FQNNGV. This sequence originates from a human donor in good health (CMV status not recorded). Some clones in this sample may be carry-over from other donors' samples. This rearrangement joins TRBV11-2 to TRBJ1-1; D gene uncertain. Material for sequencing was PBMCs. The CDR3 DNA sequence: TGTGCCAGCAGCTCTTCCACTGAAGCTTTCTTT. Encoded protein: CASSSSTEAFF. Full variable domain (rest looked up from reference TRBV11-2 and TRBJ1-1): EAGVAQSPRYKIIEKRQSVAFWCNPISGHATLYWYQQILGQGPKLLIQFQNNGVVDDSQLPKDRFSAERLKGVDSTLKIQPAKLEDSAVYLCASSSSTEAFFGQGTRLTVV.